The 13 T cell receptor beta chains in this list originate from one sample, sequenced in a study of blood T cell repertoires in COVID-19. Only in-frame clones appear in the TCRdb table, and some are missing; sequencing was by immunoSEQ multiplex PCR. The sample lists 65,000 to 70,000 clones; roughly 84% were seen once. The sample was peripheral blood. These receptors were obtained from a woman aged 55-75 years with acute or convalescent COVID-19.

The rearrangement links TRBV2 to TRBJ2-6; 9 positions agree with TRBD1. From germline, CDR1 is SNHLY and CDR2 FYNNEI. V lost 4 bases to trimming and J lost 2 bases; unmatched junction nucleotides: 3. This CDR3 region has 16 residues. The CDR3 DNA reads TGTGCCAGCAGTGGGGACAGGGCCACTGGGGCCAACGTCCTGACTTTC. Encoded protein: CASSGDRATGANVLTF.

The genes are TRBV12-3 or TRBV12-4 and TRBJ1-2; D call uncertain. The CDR3 is 12 amino acids. For the CDR3, the DNA is TGTGCGAGCGGGAGGGCGGACTATGGCTACACCTTC. It specifies CASGRADYGYTF.

The chain has TRBV6-5 and TRBJ1-1; D remains ambiguous. Germline-derived CDR1 and CDR2 are MNHEY and SVGAGI. V gave up 2 bases and J gave up 1 base, with 8 bases separating them. CDR3 size: 14 residues. CDR3 amino acids: CASSYGWRNTEAFF. The CDR3 DNA sequence: TGTGCCAGCAGTTACGGGTGGAGGAACACTGAAGCTTTCTTT.

The DNA of the CDR3 is TGCGCCAGCAGCTTGGAGGGACAGGGACCCTCCGAGCAGTACTTC. It translates to CASSLEGQGPSEQYF. The chain employs TRBV5-1 and TRBJ2-7, with TRBD1 matching 9 bases. The germline gives CDR1 SGHRS, CDR2 YFSETQ. The CDR3 sequence is 15 residues long. V gave up 0 bases and J gave up 6 bases; unmatched junction bases: 7.

The V call is TRBV19, the J call TRBJ2-3; 7 nucleotides match TRBD2. This CDR3 comprises 12 residues. Losses at the gene ends were 9 bases for V and 2 bases for J; bases not matched to a gene: 2. Germline CDR1 and CDR2: LNHDA and SQIVND (reference sequence). CDR3 nucleotide sequence: TGTGCCAGCCAGCGGGACACAGATACGCAGTATTTT. Its protein is CASQRDTDTQYF.

This clone was detected ten times or more. The chain carries TRBV11-3 and TRBJ1-5; D remains ambiguous. Trimming stripped 2 bases from V and 5 bases from J, with 19 bases between. Germline CDR1 is SGHNT and CDR2 is YENEEA. This CDR3 spans 17 amino acids. The CDR3 loop reads CASSLRSNAPGYQPQHF. The CDR3, as DNA: TGTGCCAGCAGCTTACGATCGAACGCCCCTGGCTATCAGCCCCAGCATTTT.

The chain joins TRBV28 to TRBJ2-2; maybe TRBD2 (6 bases). The V end lost 3 bases, the J end lost 5 bases, and 10 bases lay between the germline ends. CDR1 is MDHEN and CDR2 is SYDVKM in the germline V gene. This CDR3 spans 14 amino acids. CDR3 sequence reads: CASSFGGRTGELFF. The CDR3 DNA sequence: TGTGCCAGCAGTTTTGGGGGGAGGACCGGGGAGCTGTTTTTT.

This chain links TRBV7-7 with TRBJ2-3; 9 bases match TRBD2. V shed 6 bases, J shed 6 bases, and the junction held 10 bases outside the gene matches. This CDR3 is built from 15 residues. The V gene's germline CDR1 is SSHAT and CDR2 FNYEAQ (reference sequence). The CDR3 DNA follows: TGTGCCAGCAGGAAGGGACTAGCTGAGGGGGATACGCAGTATTTT. It specifies CASRKGLAEGDTQYF.

The chain couples TRBV18 to TRBJ2-3; 11 bases match TRBD1. CDR3 length: 14 residues. The germline V gene has CDR1 KGHSH and CDR2 LQKENI. Losses at the gene ends were 6 bases for V and 4 bases for J; bases not matched to a gene: 3. The chain's CDR3 is CASSPGQGADTQYF. In DNA, the CDR3 is TGTGCCAGCTCCCCGGGACAGGGGGCAGATACGCAGTATTTT.

This sequence joins TRBV6-2 or TRBV6-3 and TRBJ2-3; the match to TRBD1 covers 8 bases. CDR3 length equals 15 residues. The ends lost 0 bases at V and 5 bases at J; junction bases unmatched: 4. The V gene's germline CDR1 is MNHEY and CDR2 SVGEGT. CDR3 coding DNA: TGTGCCAGCAGTTACTCGTCCAGGGGGCAAGATACGCAGTATTTT. Amino acid sequence: CASSYSSRGQDTQYF.

V is TRBV5-5 and J is TRBJ1-6; D is undetermined. The CDR3 covers 11 residues. Germline V gene data show CDR1 as SGHKS and CDR2 as YYEKEE (reference sequence). V was pared by 2 bases and J by 14 bases, with 8 bases between. The CDR3 bases are TGTGCCAGCAGCTTTAGAGGGTCCCTCCACTTT. It translates to CASSFRGSLHF. Drawing the rest from reference TRBV5-5 and TRBJ1-6, the complete variable domain is DAGVTQSPTHLIKTRGQQVTLRCSPISGHKSVSWYQQVLGQGPQFIFQYYEKEERGRGNFPDRFSARQFPNYSSELNVNALLLGDSALYLCASSFRGSLHFGNGTRLTVT.

The J gene is TRBJ2-1, the V gene TRBV18; D is uncertain. Between the trimmed V and J ends, which lost 3 bases and 4 bases, there was a span of 7 bases. CDR1 and CDR2 from the germline V gene are KGHSH and LQKENI. The CDR3 has 13 residues. The CDR3 sequence: CASSPGVYNEQFF. CDR3 coding DNA: TGTGCCAGCTCACCGGGCGTTTACAATGAGCAGTTCTTC.

The J gene is TRBJ2-3, the V gene TRBV9; TRBD1 agrees at 7 bases. The CDR3 contains 17 residues. The V gene's germline CDR1 is SGDLS and CDR2 YYNGEE. V shed 4 bases and J 0 bases; nucleotides not matched to a gene: 11. CDR3 residues: CASSLGAGGPSTDTQYF. As DNA, the CDR3 is TGTGCCAGCAGCCTCGGGGCAGGGGGACCTAGCACAGATACGCAGTATTTT.